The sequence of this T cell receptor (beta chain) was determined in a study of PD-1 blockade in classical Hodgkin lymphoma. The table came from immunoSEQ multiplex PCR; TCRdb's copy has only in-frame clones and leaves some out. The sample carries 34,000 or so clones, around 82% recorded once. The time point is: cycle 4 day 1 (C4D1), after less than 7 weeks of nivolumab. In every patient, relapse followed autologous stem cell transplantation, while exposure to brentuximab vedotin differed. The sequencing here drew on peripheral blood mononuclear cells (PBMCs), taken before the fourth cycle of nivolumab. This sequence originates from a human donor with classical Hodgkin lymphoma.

The CDR3 protein is CASSQDGGLQSSSYNEQFF. CDR3 nucleotides: TGCGCCAGCAGCCAAGACGGGGGGCTCCAATCTAGCTCCTACAATGAGCAGTTCTTC. The V gene is TRBV4-1, the J gene TRBJ2-1, with a possible D match to TRBD2 (7 bases). Germline lookup yields CDR1 MGHRA and CDR2 YSYEKL. The V end was cut by 0 bases, the J end by 0 bases, with 18 bases between. The CDR3 extends over 19 amino acids.